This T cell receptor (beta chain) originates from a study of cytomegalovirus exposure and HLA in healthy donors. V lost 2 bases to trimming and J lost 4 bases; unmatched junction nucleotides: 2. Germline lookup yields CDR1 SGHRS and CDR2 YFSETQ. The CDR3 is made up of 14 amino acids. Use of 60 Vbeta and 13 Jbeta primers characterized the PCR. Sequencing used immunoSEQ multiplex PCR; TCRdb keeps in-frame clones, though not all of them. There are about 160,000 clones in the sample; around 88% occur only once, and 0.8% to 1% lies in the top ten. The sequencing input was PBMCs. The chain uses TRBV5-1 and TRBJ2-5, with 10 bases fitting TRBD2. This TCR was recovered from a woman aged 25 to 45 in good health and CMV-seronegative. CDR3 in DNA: TGCGCCAGCAGCTTTCGGACTAGCGGAGAGACCCAGTACTTC. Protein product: CASSFRTSGETQYF.